This T cell receptor beta chain was documented in a study of regulatory T cells in long-lasting Graves disease. Study-wide context: Those Graves' patients who were newly diagnosed had been on antithyroid drugs under 3 months.

Both iRepertoire HTBI primers and Arm-PCR of CDR3 regions were used to build the TCR beta libraries. One entry per CDR3 protein results from TCRdb running MiXCR on the multiplex PCR reads. The table has 450,000 to 500,000 distinct CDR3 sequences, 15% to 20% seen once. The V gene lost 5 bases and the J gene lost 6 bases, with 12 bases spanning the gap. The CDR3 sequence is 13 residues long. The germline gives CDR1 SEHNR, CDR2 FQNEAQ (reference sequence). Documented time point: newly diagnosed GD, antithyroid drugs for less than 3 months. Extracted RNA from PBMCs served as the source of the TCR library. All patients originated from an endocrinology department located in Xi'an, China. The same data also contributed to another study, on T cells in Graves' hyperthyroidism and ophthalmopathy. From that study: TCR CDR3 regions were first amplified by RT-PCR with HTBI primers.

This clonotype was sampled from a man between 35 and 55 years old with Graves disease. The V gene is TRBV7-9, the J gene TRBJ2-3; D possibly matches TRBD1 or TRBD2 (5 bases each). Sequencing used peripheral blood mononuclear cells (PBMCs), obtained at new diagnosis, from a patient treated with antithyroid drugs. The DNA of the CDR3 is TGTGCCAGCAGCCACGGGACGCTTGATACGCAGTATTTT. Translated, it gives CASSHGTLDTQYF.